This record concerns one T cell receptor (beta chain) sequence. The entry originates in a study of blood T cell repertoires in COVID-19. Study in general: T cells, B-cell-depleted T cells, or PBMCs supplied cDNA or gDNA.

Data came from immunoSEQ multiplex PCR; TCRdb stores just in-frame clones and leaves some out. The repertoire includes about 250,000 clones, 84% of them detected once, and more than 3% sits in the top ten. The participants were between roughly 18 and 89 years old and came from roughly 24 US areas. The V gene's germline CDR1 is KGHDR and CDR2 SFDVKD. This CDR3 has 16 residues. Unmatched junction bases numbered 8, after V lost 3 bases and J lost 7 bases. The sequenced sample consisted of PBMCs or T cells enriched from blood (not recorded which). This sequence originates from a man aged 50 to 60 who had recovered from COVID-19. This rearrangement joins TRBV24-1 to TRBJ2-1, with 10 bases lining up with TRBD2. CDR3 nucleotides: TGTGCCACCAGTGATCCCTCTAGCGGGAGAAGGAATGAGCAGTTCTTC. Protein sequence: CATSDPSSGRRNEQFF.